Shown below are 25 T cell receptor beta chains from a single sample sequenced in a study of blood T cell repertoires in COVID-19. The assay was immunoSEQ multiplex PCR, and TCRdb's table has in-frame clones only and misses some. The table has roughly 180,000 clones, under 85% seen once. The sequencing input was peripheral blood. All receptors derive from a human donor in a cohort sampled during active COVID-19.

This chain uses TRBV30 with TRBJ1-4, with no clear D. The CDR3 spans 14 residues. Trimming took off 4 bases at V and 2 bases at J, with 11 bases between the two ends. The V gene's germline CDR1 is GTSNPN and CDR2 SVGIG (reference sequence). The CDR3 region is CAWNTWETNEKLFF. The CDR3 DNA reads as TGTGCCTGGAACACGTGGGAGACTAATGAAAAACTGTTTTTT.

The chain couples TRBV19 to TRBJ1-1, with D possibly being TRBD1 (5 bases). The V and J ends lost 7 bases and 4 bases respectively, with 16 bases between them. The CDR3 runs to 14 residues. Germline CDR1 reads LNHDA; CDR2 reads SQIVND (reference sequence). The CDR3 DNA follows: TGTGCCAGTACACAACCCCCGGGGGGCACTGAAGCTTTCTTT. This sequence encodes CASTQPPGGTEAFF. Variable domain in full (rest from reference TRBV19 and TRBJ1-1): DGGITQSPKYLFRKEGQNVTLSCEQNLNHDAMYWYRQDPGQGLRLIYYSQIVNDFQKGDIAEGYSVSREKKESFPLTVTSAQKNPTAFYLCASTQPPGGTEAFFGQGTRLTVV.

The chain employs TRBV27 and TRBJ2-7, with 7 nucleotides matching TRBD1. From germline, CDR1 is MNHEY and CDR2 SMNVEV (reference sequence). V was pared by 3 bases and J by 2 bases, with 4 bases of the junction left unmatched. The CDR3 consists of 14 residues. The CDR3 protein is CASSLTGSAYEQYF. CDR3 sequence (DNA): TGTGCCAGCAGTTTGACAGGGTCGGCCTACGAGCAGTACTTC.

This sequence joins TRBV5-1 and TRBJ1-1; 8 bases match TRBD1. The CDR3 is 14 amino acids. Germline V gene data show CDR1 as SGHRS and CDR2 as YFSETQ. Germline trimming cut 7 bases from V and 4 bases from J; bases unmatched to any gene: 9. The CDR3 coding sequence is TGCGCCAGCGAAGAGACAGGGGTGAGCACTGAAGCTTTCTTT. The encoded protein is CASEETGVSTEAFF.

In its sample, this clone was seen once. The chain joins TRBV19 to TRBJ1-2; unclear D gene. Germline V gene data show CDR1 as LNHDA and CDR2 as SQIVND (reference sequence). Trimming left V 1 base short and J 8 bases short, with 8 bases between. CDR3 size: 12 residues. The CDR3 loop reads CASSIAGSGYTF. The CDR3 DNA reads TGTGCCAGTAGTATAGCGGGGAGCGGCTACACCTTC.

The sample holds a few counts of this clone. The chain has TRBV7-8 and TRBJ2-5; D is unclear. Trimming shortened V by 1 base and J by 5 bases, and 11 bases separated the two germline ends. Germline values: CDR1 SGHVS, CDR2 FQNEAQ. The CDR3 totals 14 residues. The CDR3 DNA sequence: TGTGCCAGCAGCTTAGATCGCCGTCAGGAGACCCAGTACTTC. Amino acids: CASSLDRRQETQYF.

V gene TRBV3-1 (or the pseudogene TRBV3-2) combines with J gene TRBJ2-7, with a tentative D call TRBD1 (5 bases). The germline V gene encodes CDR1 LGHDT and CDR2 YNNKEL (reference sequence). Trimming took 3 bases from V and 4 from J, leaving 16 bases between them. CDR3 length: 15 amino acids. CDR3: CASSQRQKGQYEQYF. CDR3 in DNA: TGTGCCAGCAGCCAGAGACAGAAGGGGCAATACGAGCAGTACTTC.

The V and J genes are TRBV5-1 and TRBJ2-7; 7 bases match TRBD1. The CDR3 loop spans 16 amino acids. Germline CDR1 is SGHRS and CDR2 is YFSETQ. Trimming cost V 1 base and J 0 bases; bases outside gene matches: 7. The CDR3 loop reads CASSLRGDSNSYEQYF. In nucleotides, the CDR3 is TGCGCCAGCAGCTTGAGAGGGGACAGCAACTCCTACGAGCAGTACTTC.

This clone has only a few counts. The rearrangement joins TRBV5-4 to TRBJ1-1; D is ambiguous. CDR1 and CDR2 (germline): SGHNT, YYREEE (reference sequence). The V and J ends lost 5 bases and 1 base respectively, with 3 bases between them. The CDR3 sequence is 11 residues long. The CDR3 DNA is TGTGCCAGCAGTCAGAACACTGAAGCTTTCTTT. It codes for CASSQNTEAFF.

V gene TRBV9 combines with J gene TRBJ2-2, with TRBD2 identical over 13 bases. Germline assignment: CDR1 SGDLS and CDR2 YYNGEE. Trimming at V came to 0 bases and at J to 4 bases, leaving 9 bases not matched to a gene. CDR3 length: 19 amino acids. Written as DNA, the CDR3 is TGTGCCAGCAGCGTAGAAGGGACTAGCGGGGCGCCTAGCACCGGGGAGCTGTTTTTT. Its translation: CASSVEGTSGAPSTGELFF.

In its sample, this clone was seen a few times. V gene TRBV19 combines with J gene TRBJ1-2; D is possibly TRBD1 (6 bases). V lost 6 bases to trimming and J lost 5 bases, with 16 bases between them. There are 14 residues in the CDR3. The germline CDR1 and CDR2 sequences are LNHDA and SQIVND (reference sequence). The CDR3 reads CASRRGGQQYGYTF. CDR3 coding DNA: TGTGCCAGTAGGCGCGGGGGGCAGCAGTATGGCTACACCTTC.

The chain couples TRBV5-6 to TRBJ1-1; D is possibly TRBD1 (5 bases). V lost 2 bases to trimming and J lost 7 bases, with 18 bases between them. Per the germline V gene, CDR1 is SGHDT and CDR2 is YYEEEE. The CDR3 length is 15 residues. The CDR3, as DNA: TGTGCCAGCAGCTTTGTTGGCAGGGCGATAGGTGAAGCTTTCTTT. Residues: CASSFVGRAIGEAFF.

The chain is built from TRBV15 and TRBJ2-7; D is unresolved. The V gene lost 5 bases and the J gene lost 2 bases, with 13 bases spanning the gap. From germline, CDR1 is LNHNV and CDR2 YYDKDF (reference sequence). CDR3 length equals 14 residues. The CDR3 nucleotides are TGTGCCACCAGCTTAGGATCAGGAACCTACGAGCAGTACTTC. The encoded protein is CATSLGSGTYEQYF.

The chain has TRBV5-1 and TRBJ2-4; TRBD1 matches at 11 bases. The V and J ends lost 4 bases and 2 bases, in that order; junction bases with no gene match: 2. The CDR3 consists of 15 residues. Germline V gives CDR1 SGHRS, CDR2 YFSETQ. The CDR3 sequence is CASSRDRGTKNIQYF. Written as DNA, the CDR3 is TGCGCCAGCAGCCGGGACAGGGGGACCAAAAACATTCAGTACTTC.

The gene calls are TRBV11-3 and TRBJ2-3; TRBD2 agrees at 12 bases. CDR1 is SGHNT, CDR2 YENEEA, per germline. After removal of 1 base from V and 2 bases from J, the junction contained 1 base not matched to a gene. The CDR3 has 16 residues. CDR3 sequence: CASSLGLAGATDTQYF. The DNA for the CDR3 is TGTGCCAGCAGCTTAGGACTAGCGGGGGCCACAGATACGCAGTATTTT.

This rearrangement joins TRBV18 to TRBJ2-1; 7 bases map to TRBD1. From germline, CDR1 is KGHSH and CDR2 LQKENI. Losses at the gene ends were 4 bases for V and 5 bases for J; bases not matched to a gene: 17. The CDR3 is 18 amino acids. This chain's CDR3 is CASSRQGVVGQANNEQFF. CDR3 coding DNA: TGTGCCAGCTCACGGCAGGGGGTCGTAGGTCAGGCAAACAATGAGCAGTTCTTC.

This chain's CDR3 is CASNILTGNTEAFF. In nucleotides, the CDR3 is TGTGCCAGCAACATCCTGACAGGCAACACTGAAGCTTTCTTT. The rearrangement joins TRBV2 to TRBJ1-1; perhaps TRBD1 as D (6 bases). V lost 7 bases and J 2 bases, leaving 14 bases between the germline ends. The CDR3 runs 14 residues. Germline loops: CDR1 SNHLY, CDR2 FYNNEI.

This chain uses TRBV11-2 with TRBJ2-3, with a possible D match to TRBD2 (5 bases). CDR1 SGHAT and CDR2 FQNNGV come from the germline V gene. CDR3 length: 14 residues. Trimming took off 5 bases at V and 6 bases at J, with 15 bases between the two ends. The DNA for the CDR3 is TGTGCCAGCAGCGGGCGGCTAGCTGGGGATACGCAGTATTTT. Protein: CASSGRLAGDTQYF.

This sequence joins TRBV4-1 and TRBJ2-1; 7 nucleotides agree with TRBD2. V gave up 4 bases and J gave up 7 bases; unmatched junction bases: 10. CDR3 length equals 15 residues. Germline lookup yields CDR1 MGHRA and CDR2 YSYEKL. The CDR3 sequence is CASSPAIQGGNEQFF. DNA for the CDR3: TGCGCCAGCAGCCCCGCGATTCAGGGAGGGAATGAGCAGTTCTTC.

This rearrangement joins TRBV13 to TRBJ2-3, with TRBD1 identical over 10 bases. The trim removed 6 bases at V and 6 bases at J, leaving 9 bases unmatched. Germline-derived CDR1 and CDR2 are PRHDT and FYEKMQ (reference sequence). The CDR3 extends over 15 amino acids. Here the CDR3 DNA reads TGTGCCAGCAGTTTTCCGACAGGGGGCATGGATACGCAGTATTTT. Its protein is CASSFPTGGMDTQYF.

This clone has a single count. The chain recombines TRBV7-9 with TRBJ1-1; TRBD1 matches at 7 bases. V was clipped by 2 bases and J by 1 base; unmatched bases: 4. Germline CDR1 is SEHNR and CDR2 is FQNEAQ (reference sequence). CDR3 length equals 15 residues. CDR3 sequence (DNA): TGTGCCAGCAGCTTATCCGCAGGGGGGAACACTGAAGCTTTCTTT. It yields the protein CASSLSAGGNTEAFF.

The rearrangement joins TRBV7-3 to TRBJ2-3, with 7 bases fitting TRBD2. After removal of 5 bases from V and 5 bases from J, the junction contained 7 bases not matched to a gene. The V gene's germline CDR1 is SGHTA and CDR2 FQGTGA. CDR3 size: 14 residues. DNA for the CDR3: TGTGCCAGCAGCCCCCGCGGGGGTTTAGATACGCAGTATTTT. Protein: CASSPRGGLDTQYF.

This chain links TRBV7-9 with TRBJ1-5, with TRBD1 as a possible D gene (5 bases). The CDR3 sequence is 15 residues long. V shed 5 bases and J shed 6 bases, with 17 bases lying between them. In germline, CDR1 is SEHNR, CDR2 FQNEAQ (reference sequence). The CDR3, as DNA: TGTGCCAGCAGCCTAGGGGCGGGGAATTCTCAGCCCCAGCATTTT. Translated, it gives CASSLGAGNSQPQHF.

The J gene is TRBJ1-1, the V gene TRBV12-5; D is unclear. Between the trimmed V and J ends, which lost 5 bases and 4 bases, there was a span of 17 bases. The CDR3 totals 15 residues. The germline CDR1 and CDR2 sequences are LGHNT and FRNRAP. CDR3 residues: CASGLETILGTEAFF. DNA for the CDR3: TGTGCTAGTGGTCTCGAGACAATATTGGGCACTGAAGCTTTCTTT.

The sample holds one count of this clone. The J gene is TRBJ2-5, the V gene TRBV2, with TRBD1 matching over 10 bases. Germline CDR1 and CDR2: SNHLY and FYNNEI. The J segment lost 4 bases and the V segment lost 4 bases, leaving 3 bases of the junction unmatched. The CDR3 runs to 14 residues. The CDR3 spells CASSGTGGGETQYF. Written as DNA, the CDR3 is TGTGCCAGCAGTGGGACAGGGGGAGGAGAGACCCAGTACTTC.